What follows are 9 T cell receptor beta chains derived from one specimen sequenced in a study of regulatory T cells in long-lasting Graves disease. CDR3 regions were amplified by Arm-PCR using iRepertoire HTBI primers to build TCR beta libraries. TCRdb independently ran MiXCR on the multiplex PCR reads; one entry per CDR3 protein. The sample carries 400,000 or so distinct CDR3 sequences, 23% recorded once. Described time point: persistent/refractory GD, antithyroid drugs over 5 years with positive TRAb. Extracted PBMC RNA gave rise to the TCR library. The source material was peripheral blood mononuclear cells (PBMCs), sampled when the disease was refractory, from a patient treated with antithyroid drugs. The source is a female donor with Graves disease.

This clonotype was counted ten times or more. This chain joins TRBV20-1 and TRBJ1-4; maybe TRBD1 (6 bases). There are 12 residues in the CDR3. The V gene's germline CDR1 is DFQATT and CDR2 SNEGSKA (reference sequence). The V gene lost 3 bases and the J gene lost 7 bases, with 9 bases spanning the gap. The CDR3, as DNA: TGCAGTGCTAGCGAACAGGGTGAAAAACTGTTTTTT. This codes for CSASEQGEKLFF.

This chain uses TRBV29-1 with TRBJ2-5; D remains ambiguous. The CDR3 contains 11 residues. The V end lost 8 bases, the J end lost 5 bases, and 12 bases lay between the germline ends. Per germline, CDR1 SQVTM and CDR2 ANQGSEA. The CDR3 sequence: CSFLKGETQYF. The CDR3, as DNA: TGCAGCTTCTTAAAAGGGGAGACCCAGTACTTC.

The chain joins TRBV20-1 to TRBJ2-7, with TRBD2 matching over 7 bases. Trimming at V came to 3 bases and at J to 5 bases, leaving 10 bases not matched to a gene. In germline, CDR1 is DFQATT, CDR2 SNEGSKA (reference sequence). The CDR3 runs to 14 residues. This chain's CDR3 is CSARLGEGGHEQYF. The CDR3 nucleotides read TGCAGTGCTAGGTTGGGGGAGGGCGGCCACGAGCAGTACTTC.

A remark on this clonotype: A clone one base away is much larger, so this may be a read error. J is TRBJ2-7 and V is TRBV12-3 or TRBV12-4; 7 nucleotides line up with TRBD1. The CDR3 is made up of 14 amino acids. The CDR3: CASSDRDSSHEQYF. CDR3 sequence (DNA): TGTGCCAGCAGTGACCGGGACAGCTCCCACGAGCAGTACTTC.

The chain links TRBV30 to TRBJ2-1; 8 bases are shared with TRBD1. The V segment lost 0 bases and the J segment 7 bases; nucleotides outside the gene matches: 14. This CDR3 is built from 17 residues. The germline CDR1 and CDR2 sequences are GTSNPN and SVGIG (reference sequence). CDR3 sequence reads: CAWSVRGGQGLINEQFF. For the CDR3, the DNA is TGTGCCTGGAGTGTAAGGGGCGGACAGGGTCTCATAAATGAGCAGTTCTTC.

This clonotype was picked up many times. This CDR3 is CASSFDRGRQETQYF. The CDR3 DNA is TGTGCCAGCAGTTTCGACAGGGGGAGACAAGAGACCCAGTACTTC. The chain combines TRBV28 with TRBJ2-5, with 9 bases fitting TRBD1. Germline V lookup: CDR1 MDHEN, CDR2 SYDVKM. The CDR3 contains 15 residues. V lost 3 bases and J lost 2; bases outside the gene matches: 4.

This clonotype was counted many times. The chain links TRBV7-3 to TRBJ2-2; a weak D match, TRBD2 (5 bases). Trimming shortened V by 0 bases and J by 6 bases, and 8 bases separated the two germline ends. From germline, CDR1 is SGHTA and CDR2 FQGTGA. The CDR3 contains 14 residues. In DNA form, the CDR3 reads TGTGCCAGCAGCTTAACGTCGGGGTCCGGGGAGCTGTTTTTT. It encodes CASSLTSGSGELFF.

This clonotype was counted between two and nine times. CDR3 nucleotides: TGTGCCAGCAGTTTTGCGACATACACCTACGAGCAGTACTTC. Its translation is CASSFATYTYEQYF. V and J are TRBV28 and TRBJ2-7; D not resolved. V lost 3 bases and J 2 bases, leaving 11 bases between the germline ends. CDR1 and CDR2 from the germline V gene are MDHEN and SYDVKM. CDR3 size: 14 residues.

In this sample, this clonotype turned up many times. The rearrangement uses TRBV7-2 and TRBJ1-5; 10 nucleotides line up with TRBD1. V was clipped by 4 bases and J by 6 bases; unmatched bases: 9. Germline assignment: CDR1 SGHTA and CDR2 FQGNSA. The CDR3 contains 16 residues. CDR3 sequence (DNA): TGTGCCAGCAGCTCCCGGACAGGGGGAAGAATTCAGCCCCAGCATTTT. Translating it yields CASSSRTGGRIQPQHF.